The 21 T cell receptor beta chains below were found in one sample sequenced in a study of read filtering for tumor transcriptome and immune sequencing. The library was built from about 400 ng RNA with molecular barcoded adaptors for alpha/delta and beta/gamma chains. A single record per CDR3 protein comes from TCRdb applying MiXCR to the reads. The repertoire holds about 30,000 distinct CDR3 sequences, with around 18% as singletons. Sequencing was done on a sample of a population of CD138-negative cells sorted from bone marrow. These receptors all come from a donor at least 40 years old with multiple myeloma.

This clonotype was counted at least ten times. The rearrangement uses TRBV7-9 and TRBJ1-1; TRBD1 aligns across 11 bases. V was clipped by 1 base and J by 11 bases; unmatched bases: 0. Germline V gene sequence: CDR1 SEHNR, CDR2 FQNEAQ (reference sequence). CDR3 length: 12 amino acids. CDR3 region: CASSLGTGGAFF. The CDR3 DNA is TGTGCCAGCAGCTTAGGGACAGGGGGCGCTTTCTTT.

For this clonotype: A single base is all that separates this from a far larger clone, so a read error is likely. The rearrangement uses TRBV6-1 and TRBJ2-2, with 9 positions matching TRBD1. Germline lookup yields CDR1 MNHNS and CDR2 SASEGT. There are 15 residues in the CDR3. CDR3 DNA: TGTGTCAGCAGTCCATGGACAGGGGTTCACCGGGAGCTGTTTTTT. Its translation: CVSSPWTGVHRELFF.

By frequency in the sample, this clonotype is medium-sized. The chain has TRBV14 and TRBJ2-3; D is possibly TRBD2 (5 bases). The CDR3 is 16 residues long. CDR1 and CDR2 (germline): SGHDN, FVKESK. V was clipped by 4 bases and J by 6 bases, with 20 bases between them. The CDR3 coding sequence is TGTGCCAGCAGCCCCATTGGGAAGAATTGGGAGGATACGCAGTATTTT. It translates to CASSPIGKNWEDTQYF.

This clonotype was seen at least ten times. V and J are TRBV6-6 and TRBJ1-3; maybe TRBD1 (5 bases). Germline values: CDR1 MNHNY, CDR2 SVGAGI (reference sequence). This CDR3 contains 15 residues. V gave up 6 bases and J gave up 0 bases, with 12 bases separating them. The CDR3 nucleotides are TGTGCCAGCAGCCTTAACAGGAACTCTGGAAACACCATATATTTT. Translated: CASSLNRNSGNTIYF.

On this clonotype: This is likely an artifact of a read error, given a far larger clone one base away. V is TRBV3-1 and J is TRBJ2-3; the match to TRBD2 covers 9 bases. In germline, CDR1 is LGHDT, CDR2 YNNKEL (reference sequence). The V segment lost 0 bases and the J segment 0 bases; nucleotides outside the gene matches: 4. The CDR3 spans 17 residues. The CDR3 loop is CASSQDLAGSSTDTQYF. In nucleotides, the CDR3 is TGTGCCAGCAGCCAAGATCTAGCGGGGTCTAGCACAGATACGCAGTATTTT.

A word on this clonotype: A read error may explain this, as a much larger clone is one base away. The genes are TRBV3-1 and TRBJ2-5; a weak D match, TRBD1 (6 bases). V was trimmed by 2 bases and J by 7 bases, leaving 14 bases between them. The germline CDR1 and CDR2 sequences are LGHDT and YNNKEL (reference sequence). This CDR3 comprises 14 residues. The DNA of the CDR3 is TGTGCCAGCAGCCAAACCGGACAGTTGGGGACCCAGTACTTC. Its translation is CASSQTGQLGTQYF.

Turning to this clonotype: A single base separates this from a much larger clone, so it may be a read error. Written as DNA, the CDR3 is TGCAGTGCTAGACGCGAGGCAGGCGAGGGCTACACCTTC. This encodes CSARREAGEGYTF. The rearrangement joins TRBV20-1 to TRBJ1-2; D is uncertain. The CDR3 is 13 residues long. The V end lost 2 bases, the J end lost 8 bases, and 15 bases lay between the germline ends. From germline, CDR1 is DFQATT and CDR2 SNEGSKA (reference sequence).

In this sample, this clonotype turned up many times. CDR3 in DNA: TGTGCCAGCAGTTACGGGATAGCGGGGGGCACGGATGAGCAGTTCTTC. The encoded protein is CASSYGIAGGTDEQFF. The V gene is TRBV6-6, the J gene TRBJ2-1; 10 nucleotides line up with TRBD2. This CDR3 comprises 16 residues. CDR1 and CDR2 (germline): MNHNY, SVGAGI (reference sequence). V lost 2 bases, J lost 8 bases, and 9 bases stayed unmatched.

In this sample, this clonotype turned up many times. This chain links TRBV9 with TRBJ1-1; 7 positions agree with TRBD1. V lost 5 bases, J lost 2 bases, and 15 bases stayed unmatched. Per the germline V gene, CDR1 is SGDLS and CDR2 is YYNGEE. CDR3 size: 17 residues. CDR3 DNA sequence: TGTGCCAGCAGTCTACGCCGGGACAGAGAGATTAACACTGAAGCTTTCTTT. The encoded protein is CASSLRRDREINTEAFF.

The sample holds many counts of this clonotype. The genes are TRBV6-1 and TRBJ2-7; D is ambiguous. V lost 2 bases and J lost 4, with 9 bases in between. The CDR3 covers 13 residues. The germline gives CDR1 MNHNS, CDR2 SASEGT. Written as DNA, the CDR3 is TGTGCCAGCAGTGAAATGCTGAGGTACGAGCAGTACTTC. It yields the protein CASSEMLRYEQYF.

This clonotype was detected ten times or more. The chain uses TRBV20-1 and TRBJ2-5, with a tentative D call TRBD1 (6 bases). There are 12 residues in the CDR3. Germline V gives CDR1 DFQATT, CDR2 SNEGSKA (reference sequence). Between the trimmed V and J ends, which lost 2 bases and 5 bases, there was a span of 9 bases. DNA of the CDR3: TGCAGTGCTAGAACAGGGATGGAGACCCAGTACTTC. This translates into CSARTGMETQYF.

As to this clonotype: This sequence is one base from a far larger clone and is likely a read error. The gene calls are TRBV4-2 and TRBJ2-1, with D possibly being TRBD2 (6 bases). CDR3 size: 14 residues. CDR1 is LGHNA and CDR2 is YNFKEQ in the germline V gene. V was clipped by 8 bases and J by 10 bases, with 21 bases between them. Here the CDR3 DNA reads TGTGCCAGCGCCGCCGGGTTAGGGAGGCACGAGCAGTTCTTC. Translation gives CASAAGLGRHEQFF.

The table lists this clonotype with many counts. The chain has TRBV20-1 and TRBJ2-1; D may be TRBD2 (5 bases). The germline V gene has CDR1 DFQATT and CDR2 SNEGSKA (reference sequence). Trimming removed 5 bases from V and 2 bases from J, with 13 bases in between. The CDR3 runs 14 residues. The CDR3 region has the DNA TGCAGTGCTCCTAAACGGGAAGCCTACAATGAGCAGTTCTTC. Encoded protein: CSAPKREAYNEQFF.

This clonotype occurred many times. The chain links TRBV7-4 to TRBJ1-4, with no clear D. The V end lost 2 bases, the J end lost 0 bases, and 16 bases lay between the germline ends. The CDR3 has 18 residues. Germline V gene data show CDR1 as SGHVT and CDR2 as SQSDAQ. CDR3 sequence (DNA): TGTGCCAGCAGCTTAAAGGAGGGAAGGCACGCAACTAATGAAAAACTGTTTTTT. It is translated as CASSLKEGRHATNEKLFF.

Details on this clonotype: The junction departs from the called germline gene at one end, perhaps through a read error. J is TRBJ2-6 and V is TRBV28, with TRBD1 as a possible D gene (5 bases). CDR1 MDHEN and CDR2 SYDVKM come from the germline V gene. The CDR3 sequence is 16 residues long. This CDR3 reads CASSLSIGHGADVLTF. As DNA, the CDR3 is TGTGCCAGCAGTTTATCCATCGGGCATGGGGCCGACGTCCTGACTTTC.

This clonotype has ten or more counts. Since no conserved phenylalanine or tryptophan closes the CDR3, a read error is the likely cause. V and J are TRBV3-1 and TRBJ2-7, with D possibly being TRBD2 (6 bases). Germline values: CDR1 LGHDT, CDR2 YNNKEL (reference sequence). The V gene lost 4 bases and the J gene lost 5 bases, with 9 bases spanning the gap. CDR3 length equals 12 residues. This CDR3 reads CASSRQRDEQYL. CDR3 nucleotides: TGTGCCAGCAGCCGTCAGCGGGACGAGCAGTACCTC.

This clonotype counts as medium-sized (0.01 to 0.1%). The chain uses TRBV7-8 and TRBJ2-1; the match to TRBD2 covers 14 bases. V trimming: 4 bases; J trimming: 8 bases; junction bases outside the gene matches: 10. The CDR3 sequence is 17 residues long. Germline V CDR1 and CDR2: SGHVS, FQNEAQ. The CDR3 loop reads CASSSMAGTSGGDEQFF. As DNA, the CDR3 is TGTGCCAGCAGCTCAATGGCCGGGACTAGCGGGGGTGATGAGCAGTTCTTC.

This clonotype was seen ten or more times. V is TRBV18 and J is TRBJ2-1, with D perhaps matching TRBD1 (6 bases). CDR3 length equals 15 residues. The germline V gene encodes CDR1 KGHSH and CDR2 LQKENI. V dropped 2 bases and J dropped 8 bases, with 16 bases sitting between them. The CDR3 loop is CASSPETGVSYEQFF. CDR3 sequence (DNA): TGTGCCAGCTCACCAGAGACAGGCGTCTCGTATGAGCAGTTCTTC.

The chain has TRBV20-1 and TRBJ1-2, with D unresolved. This CDR3 is built from 13 residues. Germline CDR1 and CDR2: DFQATT and SNEGSKA (reference sequence). The V and J ends lost 0 bases and 5 bases respectively, with 10 bases between them. CDR3: CSARDKRRYGYTF. Here the CDR3 DNA reads TGCAGTGCTAGAGATAAGAGGAGGTATGGCTACACCTTC.

This clonotype showed up many times. The rearrangement joins TRBV29-1 to TRBJ1-1; unclear D gene. CDR1 and CDR2 from the germline V gene are SQVTM and ANQGSEA. Trimming pared 7 bases from V and 0 bases from J, leaving 12 bases between. The CDR3 sequence is 13 residues long. CDR3 nucleotides: TGCAGCGGGCGGGCCATACTGAACACTGAAGCTTTCTTT. Its translation: CSGRAILNTEAFF.

This clonotype was observed at least ten times. The chain employs TRBV29-1 and TRBJ2-7; 9 positions match TRBD1. The CDR3 contains 14 residues. Per the germline V gene, CDR1 is SQVTM and CDR2 is ANQGSEA. Trimming took 4 bases from V and 4 from J; bases not matched to a gene: 8. CDR3 region: CSVVAGTGFYEQYF. The CDR3 nucleotides read TGCAGCGTTGTAGCTGGGACAGGGTTTTACGAGCAGTACTTC.